The clone carrying this TCR beta chain was observed a few times. This entry comes from a study of human T cells and chemical hapten exposure. As for the study in general: Application of 0.01% DPC to the upper back was done by patch test, with a reading at 6 days.

The time point was: pre-sensitization, week 0. Treatment defined: therapeutic diphenylcyclopropenone sensitization with weekly scalp DPC. Using its own MiXCR run on the RACE reads, TCRdb lists one record per CDR3 protein. Of approximately 370,000 distinct CDR3 sequences in the sample, 5.5% were seen once. The sequence came from a woman aged 18-29 years with alopecia areata. Some clones in this sample may be carry-over from other donors' samples. The source was whole blood, collected in connection with sensitization to the hapten diphenylcyclopropenone (DPC).

CDR3 nucleotide sequence: TGTGCCAGCAGTTACCGCGTCCAGACCGATACGCAGTATTTT. It is translated as CASSYRVQTDTQYF. The genes are TRBV6-6 and TRBJ2-3; D gene uncertain. V lost 2 bases, J lost 6 bases, and 12 bases lay in between. This CDR3 has 14 amino acids. CDR1 and CDR2 (germline): MNHNY, SVGAGI (reference sequence).